The source of this TCR beta chain is a study of shared clonotypes between healthy human individuals. Study-level findings and limits: Richness estimates generally favored naive over memory subsets.

Comment on this clone: Its matching antigen is unknown.

The data were produced by immunoSEQ multiplex PCR, yet TCRdb's version contains in-frame clones alone and is incomplete. The sample records over a million clones, around 75% being singletons. Trimming removed 0 bases from V and 6 bases from J, with 6 bases in between. Germline-derived CDR1 and CDR2 are SGHNT and YYREEE (reference sequence). The CDR3 has 13 amino acids. This sequence was found in a man between 18 and 35 years old in good health. The chain couples TRBV5-4 to TRBJ1-4, with no clear D. Sequencing was performed on memory CD4+ T cells sorted from blood. The subset here: CD45RA-negative fraction. The CDR3 coding sequence is TGTGCCAGCAGCTTGGGACAAGATGAAAAACTGTTTTTT. Its protein product is CASSLGQDEKLFF.